This T cell receptor (beta chain) emerged from a study of chemoradiotherapy in HPV16-positive cancers. Germline V gene data show CDR1 as SGHTA and CDR2 as FQGNSA. Trimming left V 5 bases short and J 5 bases short, with 15 bases between. The length of the CDR3 is 14 residues. Over chemoradiotherapy, repertoires were sampled more than once. Using immunoSEQ multiplex PCR, the repertoire was profiled, and TCRdb retains in-frame clones only, with some absent. The table has about 27,000 clones, 93% seen once. This clone has more than one count but fewer than ten. Its antigen remains unknown. The study, taken as a whole, reports: Candidate HPV-specific clones and E7-related TCR motifs grew in tumor during treatment. In HPV16-positive patients, HPV-responsive T-cell expansion tracked better recurrence-free survival.

This sequence was found in a human donor with HPV-associated anogenital cancer. The sequenced sample was blood, obtained from a patient who underwent chemoradiotherapy. The chain recombines TRBV7-2 with TRBJ1-1; no firm D call. This chain's CDR3 is CASSPQALGTEAFF. DNA for the CDR3: TGTGCCAGCAGCCCCCAAGCCCTGGGGACTGAAGCTTTCTTT.